The present T cell receptor beta chain was sequenced within a study of T cells in Graves' hyperthyroidism and ophthalmopathy. This clonotype was seen at least ten times. These patients, aged 18 to 65, had recently diagnosed hyperthyroidism lasting under 2 months. TCR beta CDR3 regions were amplified from RNA. A set of HTBI primers served as the primers for a first-round RT-PCR of the TCR CDR3. MiXCR was run by TCRdb on the multiplex PCR reads, yielding one entry per CDR3 protein. The sample contains some 770,000 distinct CDR3 sequences, less than 20% of which appear only once. The sequence was collected from a man in his late teens or twenties with Graves' hyperthyroidism. Input material: blood.

In DNA form, the CDR3 reads TGTGCCAGCAGTGCCGGAGGGCACTCTGGGGCCAACGTCCTGACTTTC. It yields the protein CASSAGGHSGANVLTF. The chain employs TRBV6-1 and TRBJ2-6; D possibly corresponds to TRBD2 (6 bases). From germline, CDR1 is MNHNS and CDR2 SASEGT. There are 16 residues in the CDR3. V was pared by 4 bases and J by 0 bases, with 10 bases between.